The sample holds a few counts of the clone carrying this TCR beta chain. This specimen belongs to a study of T-cell reconstitution after alpha-beta-depleted transplantation in children. The authors prepared the TCRbeta library with unique molecular identifiers. TCRdb recomputed calls from the PCR reads with MiXCR, one row per CDR3 protein. The repertoire has just under 550,000 distinct CDR3 sequences, 18% of them found once; the top ten carry more than 2.5%. The material was PBMCs from the stem cell graft donor, obtained from the stem cell graft. This receptor was identified in a human donor who donated a stem cell graft to a child with acute lymphoblastic leukemia.

The CDR3 DNA reads TGCAGTGCCACCCGGGACAGACTGTCCGGGGAGCTGTTTTTT. Translated, it gives CSATRDRLSGELFF. The chain employs TRBV20-1 and TRBJ2-2, with 7 positions matching TRBD1. Germline V gives CDR1 DFQATT, CDR2 SNEGSKA (reference sequence). This CDR3 comprises 14 residues. Trimming at V came to 6 bases and at J to 6 bases, leaving 10 bases not matched to a gene.